This T cell receptor (beta chain) originates from a study of OX40 agonist ivuxolimab in advanced cancers. The overall study: It was permissible to have had prior anti-PD-1, anti-PD-L1 or anti-CTLA-4 therapy, and around 40% had some. Whole-study results and caveats: Clonal expansion was among the lowest in partial responders at 0.1-3.0 mg/kg, especially CD8+. Low normalized T-cell clonal expansion also characterized some of the nonresponders.

Some clones are missing from TCRdb's copy, which holds only in-frame ones; the method was immunoSEQ multiplex PCR. The table has fewer than 70,000 clones, around 90% seen once. Germline CDR1 reads MNHNY; CDR2 reads SVGAGI (reference sequence). The CDR3 contains 14 residues. V dropped 0 bases and J dropped 4; count of bases not matched to a gene: 2. Concerning this clone: Its specificity is unknown.

The sequenced sample was CD4+ or CD8+ T cells sorted from blood, obtained in a trial of the OX40 agonist ivuxolimab. The rearrangement uses TRBV6-6 and TRBJ1-2; 7 nucleotides align to TRBD1. The receptor's source is an adult with an advanced solid tumor such as melanoma, head and neck, liver or kidney cancer. This CDR3 reads CASSYSGQSYGYTF. The CDR3 coding sequence is TGTGCCAGCAGTTACTCGGGACAGAGCTATGGCTACACCTTC.